A single sample gave rise to the 2 T cell receptor beta chains below, sequenced in a study of blood T cell repertoires in COVID-19. Clones were read by immunoSEQ multiplex PCR, and TCRdb kept only the in-frame ones, dropping some. This repertoire shows approximately 90,000 clones, approximately 88% found once; its top ten account for 31%. Input material: peripheral blood. Receptors were obtained from a woman older than 75 with active or convalescent COVID-19.

CDR3 residues: CASSIGGGGEQYF. CDR3 nucleotide sequence: TGTGCCAGTAGTATAGGGGGCGGCGGCGAGCAGTACTTC. The chain employs TRBV19 and TRBJ2-7, with D possibly matching TRBD1 (5 bases). Germline V gives CDR1 LNHDA, CDR2 SQIVND (reference sequence). V was pared by 1 base and J by 6 bases, with 10 bases between. There are 13 residues in the CDR3. Using reference TRBV19 and TRBJ2-7 for the parts outside the CDR3, the full variable domain is DGGITQSPKYLFRKEGQNVTLSCEQNLNHDAMYWYRQDPGQGLRLIYYSQIVNDFQKGDIAEGYSVSREKKESFPLTVTSAQKNPTAFYLCASSIGGGGEQYFGPGTRLTVT.

This chain links TRBV30 with TRBJ2-2, with 10 bases that match TRBD2. CDR3 length: 16 residues. With 4 bases clipped from V and 6 bases from J, the junction kept 11 bases outside the gene matches. Germline V CDR1 and CDR2: GTSNPN, SVGIG (reference sequence). Here the CDR3 DNA reads TGTGCCTGGACCCCATCCGGGACTAGCGAACCCGGGGAGCTGTTTTTT. This codes for CAWTPSGTSEPGELFF. Based on the CDR3 plus reference TRBV30 and TRBJ2-2, the full variable domain is SQTIHQWPATLVQPVGSPLSLECTVEGTSNPNLYWYRQAAGRGLQLLFYSVGIGQISSEVPQNLSASRPQDRQFILSSKKLLLSDSGFYLCAWTPSGTSEPGELFFGEGSRLTVL.